The count of the clone carrying this TCR beta chain is one. This sample was taken from a study of cytomegalovirus exposure and HLA in healthy donors. Background on the study: The same platform was used for the 100 to 150 validation repertoires and the approximately 670 first-cohort repertoires, a later analysis reported.

V dropped 6 bases and J dropped 1; count of bases not matched to a gene: 12. CDR3 size: 17 residues. Germline V gene data show CDR1 as SGHVS and CDR2 as FNYEAQ. Clones were sequenced by immunoSEQ multiplex PCR, and TCRdb holds only the in-frame ones, with some missing. This table holds approximately 260,000 clones, approximately 84% found once. Sequences were obtained from PBMCs. The V gene is TRBV7-6, the J gene TRBJ2-5; TRBD2 agrees at 9 bases. The source of this sequence is a woman younger than 45 in good health and CMV-seropositive. The CDR3 DNA reads TGTGCCAGCAGAGAGATGGGAGCGGGAGGTGGCCAAGAGACCCAGTACTTC. It translates to CASREMGAGGGQETQYF.